The entry below describes one T cell receptor beta chain. The sample originates from a study of blood T cell repertoires in COVID-19. On the study more broadly: Specimens from acute and convalescent COVID-19 originated in the United States, Italy and Spain. In each case, the material was cDNA or gDNA derived from T cells, B-cell-depleted T cells, or PBMCs.

Data came from immunoSEQ multiplex PCR; TCRdb stores just in-frame clones and leaves some out. The table lists roughly 53,000 clones, approximately 84% of them singletons. CDR3 length equals 13 residues. With 5 bases removed from V and 4 bases from J, the gap between germline ends came to 11 bases. Germline CDR1 SGHAT, CDR2 FQNNGV. The receptor comes from a human donor in a cohort sampled during active COVID-19. Sequencing was carried out using peripheral blood. The chain has TRBV11-2 and TRBJ2-5; no definite D call. The CDR3 bases are TGTGCCAGCAGCCTCCGAGCACCAGAGACCCAGTACTTC. It codes for CASSLRAPETQYF. Using reference TRBV11-2 and TRBJ2-5 for the parts outside the CDR3, the full variable domain is EAGVAQSPRYKIIEKRQSVAFWCNPISGHATLYWYQQILGQGPKLLIQFQNNGVVDDSQLPKDRFSAERLKGVDSTLKIQPAKLEDSAVYLCASSLRAPETQYFGPGTRLLVL.